The T cell receptor (beta chain) under discussion was sequenced for a study of T-cell reconstitution after alpha-beta-depleted transplantation in children. Study findings and constraints: About two months after transplant, alpha-beta T cells reportedly came from several hundred expanded graft clones. Newly made T cells mostly supplied T-cell counts and diversity one year after transplant. Surviving recipient T cells and intrathymic progenitors accounted for some patients' high TCRbeta diversity at day 60.

Library preparation (for TCRbeta) was performed with unique molecular identifiers. TCRdb re-derived calls from the PCR reads in MiXCR, one entry per CDR3 protein. The sample carries about 900,000 distinct CDR3 sequences, 25% to 35% recorded once. As to this clonotype: Its target is not known.

Unmatched junction bases numbered 7, after V lost 7 bases and J lost 5 bases. Germline loops: CDR1 SNHLY, CDR2 FYNNEI. The length of the CDR3 is 14 residues. The chain couples TRBV2 to TRBJ2-2; TRBD1 matches at 7 bases. The specimen comprised PBMCs, mostly from graft donor cells, sampled 360 days after TCRalphabeta/CD19-depleted stem cell transplant. The receptor's source is a boy younger than two who had a stem cell transplant for SCID, so the T cells may come from the graft donor. The CDR3 protein is CASNKGAGTGELFF. CDR3 nucleotide sequence: TGTGCCAGCAATAAGGGGGCCGGGACCGGGGAGCTGTTTTTT.